This T cell receptor beta chain was identified during a study of identical twins (dated by TCRdb to between 2015 and 2016). In terms of the full investigation: The study deep-sequenced TCR alpha and beta repertoires from monozygotic twins, unrelated adults of various ages and cord blood to test whether fetal clonotypes persist. To rule out contamination, replicate twin experiments were performed at different times with different library preparation protocols. General study outcomes and caveats: Out-of-frame TCR alpha sharing in monozygotic twins was systematically underestimated by recombination models, whereas sharing between unrelated individuals was in agreement with the recombination models. Invariant T cells such as MAIT and iNKT could partly confound zero-insertion analyses, although diverse VJ usage argued against such confounding for most clonotypes. Abundant cord blood beta clonotypes had fewer insertions, young adult naive repertoires showed a similar but weaker trend, and memory repertoires showed no such trend. Excess twin sharing in beta out-of-frame sequences was weaker because fewer shared sequences lowered the signal-to-noise ratio. Out-of-frame TCR alpha sequences shared between twins showed an excess of low generation-probability sequences compared with coincidental sharing between unrelated individuals. Conclusions relied on cross-sectional statistical analysis, since the same donors could not be followed over many years.

This clonotype was seen ten or more times. Its binding antigen is unknown. No much larger clonotype is one base removed from it; base qualities were not supplied. Spanning cysteine to phenylalanine, the CDR3 consists of 15 amino acids. The only DNA kept is the CDR3, 45 bases in frame from the first base. Ends trimmed: V by 3 bases, J by 2 bases; bases unmatched to a gene: 6. Per the germline V gene, SGHTA is the CDR1 and FQGNSA is the CDR2. Every donor was a healthy Caucasian. Using Miltenyi CD45RO+ enrichment and human naive T-cell isolation kits, memory (CD45RO+) and naive T cells were isolated from PBMC. Receptor amplification or capture employed 5' RACE. Sequencing was carried out with an Illumina HiSeq 2000. Template switching added a universal primer binding site, and the final cDNA carried a unique molecular identifier that allowed TCR cDNA molecules to be counted accurately. First-strand cDNA for TCR alpha and beta chains was synthesized from specific primers in the conserved constant-segment region. To control for contamination, every cDNA library carried two barcodes: a SMART-Mk sample barcode plus Illumina barcodes. TruSeq adapter sequences along with Illumina sample barcodes were introduced in two successive PCR steps. The Illumina HiSeq platform was used with custom primers to sequence TCR alpha and beta cDNA libraries. The authors processed their data as follows. MiGEC was used to process raw reads and extract unique molecular identifiers, and MiXCR was used to find CDR3 positions. For each individual, recombination models were inferred using an EM algorithm with the repgenHMM and IGoR tools. Shared clonotypes were analyzed with the tcR package in R, and sharing was normalized by the product of cloneset sizes. Out-of-frame nonproductive sequences were analyzed to study raw recombination free of thymic and clonal selection effects. The public reads were reanalyzed by TCRdb: fastp trimming at Q25, MiXCR alignment, in-frame beta chains only. Each entry merges the rows of one CDR3 protein and shows their most common DNA and genes. The V and J calls follow TCRdb's processing rather than the paper's. The sample has a few hundred thousand distinct CDR3 sequences on record, roughly a tenth of them singletons. The leading ten clones occupy about 9.1% of the sample.

The chain couples TRBV7-2 to TRBJ2-7, and 8 junction bases match TRBD1. What was sequenced was memory T cells sorted from blood. This specimen's cell subset or site label, per the study, means: CD45RO+ enriched T cells. The source of this sequence is a man aged 50-60 years in good health. The nucleotides read TGTGCCAGCAGCTTGTCAGGGGGCCTTGCCTACGAGCAGTACTTC. Translated, it reads CASSLSGGLAYEQYF.